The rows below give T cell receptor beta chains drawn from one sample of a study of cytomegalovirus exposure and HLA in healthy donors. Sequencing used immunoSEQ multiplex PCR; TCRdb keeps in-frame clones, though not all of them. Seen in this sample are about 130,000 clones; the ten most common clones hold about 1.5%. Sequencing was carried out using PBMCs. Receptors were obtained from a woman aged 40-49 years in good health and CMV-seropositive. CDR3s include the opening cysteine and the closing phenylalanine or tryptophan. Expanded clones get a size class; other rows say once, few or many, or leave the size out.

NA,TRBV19,CASSIRGQGYYGYTF
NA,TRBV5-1,CASSVSPGQGHGYTF
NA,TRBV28,CASKPGQGALGANVLTF
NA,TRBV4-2,CASSQAVLEAGERETQYF
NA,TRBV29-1,CSVDITGGTEQFF
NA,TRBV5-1,CASTHVSGSSYNEQFF
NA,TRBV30,CAWSPLGLASSEQFF
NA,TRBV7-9,CASSSRQGAGSPLHF
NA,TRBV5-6,CASSAYGGSSNTQYF
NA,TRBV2,CASSEAQGGGLQETQYF
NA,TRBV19,CASSIPTGGNQPQHF
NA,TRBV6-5,CASSYFGRSSYNEQFF
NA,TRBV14,CASSQRAGRSIQYF
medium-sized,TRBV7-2,CASSVEGGEDQETQYF
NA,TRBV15,CATSRVGGQPRAEQYF
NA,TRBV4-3,CASSQVGGFTNYGYTF
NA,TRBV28,CASRWTSGSYEQYF
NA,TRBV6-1,CASIGVPGGSTEAFF
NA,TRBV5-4,CASSPPGSGRQGNTQYF
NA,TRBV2,CASSPSPGTHGYTF
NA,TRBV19,CASSDWQGNQPQHF
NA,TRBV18,CASSGRRGEKLFF
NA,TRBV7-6,CASSYRGSGANVLTF
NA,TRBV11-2,CASSLWGGGRQPQHF
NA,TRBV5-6,CASSATRRGVETQYF
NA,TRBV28,CASSSSGTNFYEQYF